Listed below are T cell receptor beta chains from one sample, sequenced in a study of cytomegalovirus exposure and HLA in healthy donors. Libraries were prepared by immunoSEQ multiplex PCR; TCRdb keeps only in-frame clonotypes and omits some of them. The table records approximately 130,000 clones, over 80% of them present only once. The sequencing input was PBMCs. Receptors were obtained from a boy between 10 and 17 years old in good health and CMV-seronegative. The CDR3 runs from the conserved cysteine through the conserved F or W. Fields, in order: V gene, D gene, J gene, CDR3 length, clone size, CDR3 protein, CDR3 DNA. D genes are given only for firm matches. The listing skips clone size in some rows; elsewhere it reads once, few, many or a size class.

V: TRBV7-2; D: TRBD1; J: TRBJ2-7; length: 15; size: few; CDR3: CASSLRPGQSYEQYF; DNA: TGTGCCAGCAGCCTACGACCGGGACAGAGCTACGAGCAGTACTTC
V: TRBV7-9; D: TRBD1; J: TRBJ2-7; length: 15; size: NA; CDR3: CASSDLDRGADEQYF; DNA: TGTGCCAGCAGCGACTTGGACAGGGGCGCCGACGAGCAGTACTTC
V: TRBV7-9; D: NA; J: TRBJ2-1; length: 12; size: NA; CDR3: CASSLGTGEQFF; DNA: TGTGCCAGCAGCTTAGGGACGGGAGAGCAGTTCTTC
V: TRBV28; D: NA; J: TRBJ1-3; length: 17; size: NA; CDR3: CASSLWTGPPSGNTIYF; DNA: TGTGCCAGCAGTTTATGGACAGGCCCTCCCTCTGGAAACACCATATATTTT
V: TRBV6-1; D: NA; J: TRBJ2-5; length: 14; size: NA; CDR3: CASSQGHRVETQYF; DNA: TGTGCCAGCAGTCAAGGACACCGTGTTGAGACCCAGTACTTC
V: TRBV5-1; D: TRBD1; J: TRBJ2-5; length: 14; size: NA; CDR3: CASSRGQGGETQYF; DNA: TGCGCCAGCAGCAGAGGACAGGGAGGCGAGACCCAGTACTTC
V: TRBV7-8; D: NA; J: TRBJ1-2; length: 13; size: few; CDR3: CASSLSQNYGYTF; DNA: TGTGCCAGCAGCTTAAGTCAGAACTATGGCTACACCTTC
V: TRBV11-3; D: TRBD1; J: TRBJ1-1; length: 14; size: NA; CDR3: CASSEDRANTEAFF; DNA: TGTGCCAGCAGCGAAGACAGGGCGAACACTGAAGCTTTCTTT
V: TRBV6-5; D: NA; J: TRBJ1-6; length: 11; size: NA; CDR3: CATGGNSPLHF; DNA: TGTGCGACGGGAGGGAATTCACCCCTCCACTTT
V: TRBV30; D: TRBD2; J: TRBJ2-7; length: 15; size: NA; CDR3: CAWSALLAGPYEQYF; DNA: TGTGCCTGGAGTGCTTTGCTAGCGGGGCCCTACGAGCAGTACTTC
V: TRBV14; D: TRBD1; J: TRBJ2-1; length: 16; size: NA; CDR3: CASSQEVTGPYNEQFF; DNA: TGTGCCAGCAGCCAAGAAGTGACAGGGCCCTACAATGAGCAGTTCTTC
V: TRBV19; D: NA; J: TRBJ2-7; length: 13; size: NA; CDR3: CASSIGVYYEQYF; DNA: TGTGCCAGTAGTATAGGTGTCTACTACGAGCAGTACTTC
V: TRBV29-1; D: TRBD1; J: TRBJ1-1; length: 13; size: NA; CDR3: CSVADRGDTEAFF; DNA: TGCAGCGTTGCGGACAGGGGTGACACTGAAGCTTTCTTT
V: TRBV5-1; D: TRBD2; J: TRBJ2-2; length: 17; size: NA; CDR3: CASSLAMAGGVTGELFF; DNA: TGCGCCAGCAGCTTGGCCATGGCGGGGGGAGTCACCGGGGAGCTGTTTTTT
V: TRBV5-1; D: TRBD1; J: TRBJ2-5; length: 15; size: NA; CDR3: CASSRDRGVGETQYF; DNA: TGCGCCAGCAGCCGGGACAGGGGGGTCGGGGAGACCCAGTACTTC
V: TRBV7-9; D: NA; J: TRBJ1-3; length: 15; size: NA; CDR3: CASSLGSVSGNTIYF; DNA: TGTGCCAGCAGCTTAGGCTCAGTCTCTGGAAACACCATATATTTT
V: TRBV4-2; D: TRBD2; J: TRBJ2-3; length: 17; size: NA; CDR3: CASSQGGSADFIDTQYF; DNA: TGTGCCAGCAGCCAGGGCGGGAGCGCTGACTTCATAGATACGCAGTATTTT
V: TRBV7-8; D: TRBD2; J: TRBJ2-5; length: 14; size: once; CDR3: CASSSGTRQETQYF; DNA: TGTGCCAGCAGCTCGGGGACTAGGCAAGAGACCCAGTACTTC
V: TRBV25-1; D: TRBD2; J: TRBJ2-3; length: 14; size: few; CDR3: CASSRLAGPDTQYF; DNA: TGTGCCAGCAGTAGACTAGCGGGACCAGATACGCAGTATTTT
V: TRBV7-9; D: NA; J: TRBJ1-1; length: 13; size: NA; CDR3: CASSFQPGTEAFF; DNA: TGTGCCAGCAGCTTCCAGCCGGGAACTGAAGCTTTCTTT
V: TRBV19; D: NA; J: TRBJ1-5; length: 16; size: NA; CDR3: CASARILTGSVQPQHF; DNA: TGTGCCAGTGCCCGAATTCTCACAGGGTCCGTCCAGCCCCAGCATTTT
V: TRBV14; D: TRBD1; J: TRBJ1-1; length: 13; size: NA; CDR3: CASSRRTGLAAFF; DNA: TGTGCCAGCAGTAGAAGGACAGGCCTGGCTGCTTTCTTT
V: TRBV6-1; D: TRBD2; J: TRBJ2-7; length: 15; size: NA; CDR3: CASSEIAGGPYEQYF; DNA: TGTGCCAGCAGTGAAATAGCGGGAGGGCCCTACGAGCAGTACTTC
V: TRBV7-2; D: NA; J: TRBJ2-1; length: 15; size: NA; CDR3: CASSLDARVGIEQFF; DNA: TGTGCCAGCAGCTTAGACGCCCGGGTGGGTATAGAGCAGTTCTTC
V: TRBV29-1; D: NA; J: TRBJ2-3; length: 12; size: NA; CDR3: CSGKASTDTQYF; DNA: TGCAGCGGAAAAGCAAGCACAGATACGCAGTATTTT
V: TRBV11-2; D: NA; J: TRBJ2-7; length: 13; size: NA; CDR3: CASSLENSYEQYF; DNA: TGTGCCAGCAGCTTAGAAAACAGCTACGAGCAGTACTTC
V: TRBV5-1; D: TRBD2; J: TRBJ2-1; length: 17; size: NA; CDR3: CASSLMGGTSGHNEQFF; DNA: TGCGCCAGCAGCCTGATGGGGGGGACTAGCGGCCATAATGAGCAGTTCTTC
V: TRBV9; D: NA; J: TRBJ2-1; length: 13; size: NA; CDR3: CASSRTSGGEQFF; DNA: TGTGCCAGCAGCCGTACATCCGGGGGAGAGCAGTTCTTC
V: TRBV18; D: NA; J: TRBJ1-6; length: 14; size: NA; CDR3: CASSPGRGNSPLHF; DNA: TGTGCCAGCTCCCCGGGCAGGGGTAATTCACCCCTCCACTTT
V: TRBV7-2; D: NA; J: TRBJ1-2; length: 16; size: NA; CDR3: CASSLVGGNLNYGYTF; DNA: TGTGCCAGCAGCTTAGTGGGGGGGAATCTTAACTATGGCTACACCTTC
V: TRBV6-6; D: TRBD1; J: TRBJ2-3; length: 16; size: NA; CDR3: CASSFRGDRGTDTQYF; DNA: TGTGCCAGCAGTTTCAGGGGGGACAGGGGCACAGATACGCAGTATTTT
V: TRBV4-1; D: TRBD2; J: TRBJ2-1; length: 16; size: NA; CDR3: CASSQVLALSYNEQFF; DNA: TGCGCCAGCAGCCAGGTACTAGCGCTCTCCTACAATGAGCAGTTCTTC
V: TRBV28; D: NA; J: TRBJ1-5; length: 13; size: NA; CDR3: CASSPMGRQPQHF; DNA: TGTGCCAGCAGCCCCATGGGCCGCCAGCCCCAGCATTTT
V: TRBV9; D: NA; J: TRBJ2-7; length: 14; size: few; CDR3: CASSPFPRVDEQYF; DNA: TGTGCCAGCAGCCCCTTTCCCCGAGTGGACGAGCAGTACTTC
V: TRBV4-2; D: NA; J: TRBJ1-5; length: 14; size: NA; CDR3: CASSQGPGDQPQHF; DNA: TGTGCCAGCAGCCAAGGGCCCGGGGATCAGCCCCAGCATTTT
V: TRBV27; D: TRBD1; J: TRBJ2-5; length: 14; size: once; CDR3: CASSFRDSQETQYF; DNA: TGTGCCAGCAGTTTCCGGGACAGCCAAGAGACCCAGTACTTC
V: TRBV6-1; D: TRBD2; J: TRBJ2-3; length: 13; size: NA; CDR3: CASSLSGADTQYF; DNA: TGTGCCAGCAGTCTTAGCGGGGCAGATACGCAGTATTTT
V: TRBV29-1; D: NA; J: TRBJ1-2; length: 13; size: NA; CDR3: CSGNLQGTTGYTF; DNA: TGCAGCGGAAACCTACAGGGTACAACGGGCTACACCTTC
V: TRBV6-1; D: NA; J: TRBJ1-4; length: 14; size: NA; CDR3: CASSEGQPNEKLFF; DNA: TGTGCCAGCAGTGAGGGGCAACCCAATGAAAAACTGTTTTTT
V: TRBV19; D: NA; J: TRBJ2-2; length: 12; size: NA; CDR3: CASSANTGELFF; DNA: TGTGCCAGTAGCGCGAACACCGGGGAGCTGTTTTTT
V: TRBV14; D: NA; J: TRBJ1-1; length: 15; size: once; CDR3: CASSQITGSGTEAFF; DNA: TGTGCCAGCAGCCAAATCACAGGGAGTGGGACTGAAGCTTTCTTT
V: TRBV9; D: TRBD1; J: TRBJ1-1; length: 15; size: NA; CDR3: CASSPKQGAGTEAFF; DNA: TGTGCCAGCAGCCCGAAACAGGGGGCGGGAACTGAAGCTTTCTTT
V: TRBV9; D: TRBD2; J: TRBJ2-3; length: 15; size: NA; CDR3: CASSASGLAGDTQYF; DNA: TGTGCCAGCAGCGCCTCGGGACTAGCGGGAGATACGCAGTATTTT
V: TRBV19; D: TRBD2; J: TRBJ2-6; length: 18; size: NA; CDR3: CASVQFSGGIAGANVLTF; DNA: TGTGCCAGTGTCCAATTTTCGGGGGGGATCGCTGGGGCCAACGTCCTGACTTTC
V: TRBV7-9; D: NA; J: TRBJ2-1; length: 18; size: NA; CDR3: CASSFSRGGNRAPDEQFF; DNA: TGTGCCAGCAGCTTTAGTAGGGGGGGTAACAGGGCCCCTGATGAGCAGTTCTTC
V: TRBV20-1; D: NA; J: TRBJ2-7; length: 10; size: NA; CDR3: CSAAPGEQYF; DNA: TGCAGTGCCGCGCCTGGCGAGCAGTACTTC
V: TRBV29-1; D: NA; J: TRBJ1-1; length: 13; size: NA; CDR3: CSVERSGNTEAFF; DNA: TGCAGCGTTGAAAGGAGCGGGAACACTGAAGCTTTCTTT
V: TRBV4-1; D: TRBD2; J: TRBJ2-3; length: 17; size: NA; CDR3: CASSQVIAGGPIDTQYF; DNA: TGCGCCAGCAGCCAAGTAATAGCGGGAGGGCCAATAGATACGCAGTATTTT
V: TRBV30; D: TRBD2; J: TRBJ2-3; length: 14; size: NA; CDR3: CAWRALAGTDTQYF; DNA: TGTGCCTGGAGGGCACTAGCGGGTACAGATACGCAGTATTTT
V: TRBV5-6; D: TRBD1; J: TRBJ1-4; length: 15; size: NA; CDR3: CASSTLQQGGEKLFF; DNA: TGTGCCAGCAGCACCTTACAGCAGGGGGGTGAAAAACTGTTTTTT